A single sample is the source of the 18 T cell receptor beta chains below, sequenced in a study of shared clonotypes between healthy human individuals. Method: immunoSEQ multiplex PCR; TCRdb's copy keeps in-frame clones and lacks some. Among a few million clones listed, around 92% were seen once. Sequencing was performed on naive CD4+ T cells from PBMCs. Subset noted: CD45RA+ positively selected. The receptors come from a man aged 18 to 30 in good health. Some clones in this sample may be carry-over from other donors' samples.

The chain uses TRBV21-1 and TRBJ1-2; the table assigns TRBD1, which was not confirmed against the DNA. TRBV21-1 is classified as a pseudogene. The CDR3 length is 16 residues. CDR3 in amino acids: CASSKALRTGIAGYTF. The CDR3 nucleotides read TGTGCCAGCAGCAAAGCCCTAAGAACAGGGATTGCTGGCTACACCTTC.

The V gene is TRBV28, the J gene TRBJ2-7; D remains unclear. V lost 4 bases and J 2 bases, leaving 12 bases between the germline ends. Germline lookup yields CDR1 MDHEN and CDR2 SYDVKM. CDR3 length: 14 amino acids. The CDR3 region is CASSSSELTYEQYF. The CDR3 DNA sequence: TGTGCCAGCAGTTCCTCCGAACTTACCTACGAGCAGTACTTC.

A single count supports this clone. This specimen includes other DNA sequences encoding the same CDR3. The rearrangement links TRBV27 to TRBJ2-7, with D unresolved. Trimming took off 3 bases at V and 3 bases at J, with 6 bases between the two ends. The CDR3 length is 12 residues. Germline CDR1 is MNHEY and CDR2 is SMNVEV (reference sequence). The CDR3 protein is CASSFLGYEQYF. CDR3 nucleotide sequence: TGTGCCAGCAGTTTTCTCGGCTACGAGCAGTACTTC.

The chain has TRBV28 and TRBJ1-1; no reliable D call. The CDR3 runs 14 residues. Germline loops: CDR1 MDHEN, CDR2 SYDVKM. V gave up 8 bases and J gave up 3 bases, with 16 bases separating them. In DNA form, the CDR3 reads TGTGCCAGCCCCTCTCGCGGAGATGACACTGAAGCTTTCTTT. This codes for CASPSRGDDTEAFF.

CDR3 region: CASRRQGATSEQYF. The CDR3 DNA sequence: TGTGCCAGCAGACGACAGGGGGCGACTTCCGAGCAGTACTTC. The chain joins TRBV2 to TRBJ2-7, with 10 bases matching TRBD1. Germline values: CDR1 SNHLY, CDR2 FYNNEI. The CDR3 is made up of 14 amino acids. Trimming cost V 6 bases and J 6 bases; bases outside gene matches: 8.

The CDR3, as DNA: TGTGCCAGCACCCCTCGGAGGGATCTTAGCACAGATACGCAGTATTTT. Amino acid sequence: CASTPRRDLSTDTQYF. The chain is built from TRBV2 and TRBJ2-3, with D perhaps matching TRBD2 (6 bases). V lost 7 bases, J lost 0 bases, and 17 bases lay in between. Germline V CDR1 and CDR2: SNHLY, FYNNEI. The CDR3 loop spans 16 amino acids.

V gene TRBV10-3 combines with J gene TRBJ1-4, with D possibly matching TRBD1 (5 bases). V was cut by 0 bases and J by 8 bases, with 19 bases left in between. The germline V gene encodes CDR1 ENHRY and CDR2 SYGVKD. The CDR3 spans 17 residues. Written as DNA, the CDR3 is TGTGCCATCAGTGAGTCGAAAGGGGCTGGGGCCAGGGAAAAACTGTTTTTT. Translation gives CAISESKGAGAREKLFF.

This clone appeared once. The chain carries TRBV7-2 and TRBJ1-2, with 8 bases that match TRBD1. V lost 6 bases to trimming and J lost 5 bases; unmatched junction nucleotides: 11. The germline CDR1 and CDR2 sequences are SGHTA and FQGNSA. The CDR3 length is 15 residues. CDR3 in DNA: TGTGCCAGCAGGATACAGGCAACAGGGGGATATGGCTACACCTTC. It encodes CASRIQATGGYGYTF. The entire variable domain, with the rest obtained from reference TRBV7-2 and TRBJ1-2, is as follows: GAGVSQSPSNKVTEKGKDVELRCDPISGHTALYWYRQSLGQGLEFLIYFQGNSAPDKSGLPSDRFSAERTGGSVSTLTIQRTQQEDSAVYLCASRIQATGGYGYTFGSGTRLTVV.

The genes are TRBV7-9 and TRBJ1-5; 7 nucleotides line up with TRBD1. CDR1 SEHNR and CDR2 FQNEAQ come from the germline V gene (reference sequence). Germline trimming cut 5 bases from V and 5 bases from J; bases unmatched to any gene: 6. This CDR3 is 14 amino acids long. CDR3 region: CASSEGQPYQPQHF. The CDR3 DNA reads TGTGCCAGCAGCGAGGGACAGCCATATCAGCCCCAGCATTTT. Drawing the rest from reference TRBV7-9 and TRBJ1-5, the complete variable domain is DTGVSQNPRHKITKRGQNVTFRCDPISEHNRLYWYRQTLGQGPEFLTYFQNEAQLEKSRLLSDRFSAERPKGSFSTLEIQRTEQGDSAMYLCASSEGQPYQPQHFGDGTRLSIL.

The V call is TRBV21-1, the J call TRBJ2-4; TRBD1, the D gene given by the table, was not confirmed from the DNA. TRBV21-1 is a known pseudogene. The CDR3 extends over 19 amino acids. The CDR3 DNA follows: TGTGCCAGCAGCACCCTGCTAACCACCGGGACATGGAATAAAAACATTCAGTACTTC. This gives the protein CASSTLLTTGTWNKNIQYF.

The CDR3 DNA reads TGCGCCAGCAGCCCAAGACTAGCGGGAGGGATTAACAATGAGCAGTTCTTC. Protein: CASSPRLAGGINNEQFF. This chain uses TRBV4-1 with TRBJ2-1; 14 bases match TRBD2. Germline CDR1 reads MGHRA; CDR2 reads YSYEKL. This CDR3 contains 17 residues. Trimming cost V 4 bases and J 5 bases; bases outside gene matches: 7.

Turning to this clone: Additional DNA sequences in this sample encode the identical CDR3. The V gene is TRBV28, the J gene TRBJ2-5, with 9 nucleotides matching TRBD2. V gave up 2 bases and J gave up 2 bases; unmatched junction bases: 3. The CDR3 spans 15 residues. The germline gives CDR1 MDHEN, CDR2 SYDVKM. CDR3 residues: CASSLGSGSQETQYF. The CDR3 coding sequence is TGTGCCAGCAGTTTAGGTAGCGGGAGTCAAGAGACCCAGTACTTC.

The chain couples TRBV15 to TRBJ2-5; no clear D gene. CDR1 and CDR2 (germline): LNHNV, YYDKDF (reference sequence). Trimming removed 5 bases from V and 5 bases from J, with 18 bases in between. The CDR3 has 15 amino acids. CDR3 in DNA: TGTGCCACCAGCCCCCAAAGGGCCGGGCTCGAGACCCAGTACTTC. This translates into CATSPQRAGLETQYF.

This clone was recorded once. The V and J genes are TRBV19 and TRBJ2-1; D not certain. V was clipped by 3 bases and J by 6 bases, with 15 bases between them. Germline values: CDR1 LNHDA, CDR2 SQIVND (reference sequence). The CDR3 has 15 residues. Here the CDR3 DNA reads TGTGCCAGTAGTATTGGACCTACTTTCCCCAATGAGCAGTTCTTC. Translation: CASSIGPTFPNEQFF. The whole variable domain, filled in from reference TRBV19 and TRBJ2-1, reads DGGITQSPKYLFRKEGQNVTLSCEQNLNHDAMYWYRQDPGQGLRLIYYSQIVNDFQKGDIAEGYSVSREKKESFPLTVTSAQKNPTAFYLCASSIGPTFPNEQFFGPGTRLTVL.

This rearrangement joins TRBV10-3 to TRBJ2-5; 8 positions agree with TRBD2. J lost 2 bases, V lost 6 bases, and 5 bases had no gene match. CDR1 ENHRY and CDR2 SYGVKD come from the germline V gene. The CDR3 length is 14 residues. CDR3 nucleotides: TGTGCCATCAGGCAAACTAGCGGACAAGAGACCCAGTACTTC. Protein product: CAIRQTSGQETQYF.

The CDR3 DNA sequence: TGTGCCAGAAGCTTAGATTTGGCGACTTATCAAGAGACCCAGTACTTC. Protein: CARSLDLATYQETQYF. The rearrangement uses TRBV7-5 and TRBJ2-5; the table calls TRBD2, which could not be checked here. TRBV7-5 represents a pseudogene. The CDR3 runs to 16 residues.

The chain has TRBV19 and TRBJ2-2; D ambiguous. There are 13 residues in the CDR3. V was trimmed by 6 bases and J by 1 base, leaving 6 bases between them. The germline gives CDR1 LNHDA, CDR2 SQIVND (reference sequence). This CDR3 is CASRFRNTGELFF. The CDR3 nucleotides read TGTGCCAGTAGATTCAGGAACACCGGGGAGCTGTTTTTT. Based on the CDR3 plus reference TRBV19 and TRBJ2-2, the full variable domain is DGGITQSPKYLFRKEGQNVTLSCEQNLNHDAMYWYRQDPGQGLRLIYYSQIVNDFQKGDIAEGYSVSREKKESFPLTVTSAQKNPTAFYLCASRFRNTGELFFGEGSRLTVL.

This chain uses TRBV5-4 with TRBJ2-1, with a possible D match to TRBD2 (6 bases). In germline, CDR1 is SGHNT, CDR2 YYREEE (reference sequence). V dropped 0 bases and J dropped 7 bases, with 14 bases sitting between them. The CDR3 is 15 amino acids. CDR3 DNA: TGTGCCAGCAGCTTGGGGGCAGGCGGGGTGAATGAGCAGTTCTTC. It encodes CASSLGAGGVNEQFF.